The T cell receptor (beta chain) described here comes from a study of T cells in Graves' hyperthyroidism and ophthalmopathy. Findings and limits, study-wide: Most clonotypes that expanded in the thyroid above 0.001 also showed up in blood.

Germline assignment: CDR1 SQVTM and CDR2 ANQGSEA. Trimming left V 8 bases short and J 4 bases short, with 17 bases between. This CDR3 is built from 13 residues. About this clonotype itself: Its antigen is not identified.

Each 10 ml fresh peripheral blood draw supplied the PBMCs. RNA transcripts served as the template for amplifying TCR beta CDR3 regions. RT-PCR in the first round (using the HTBI primer set) targeted the TCR CDR3. Each CDR3 protein is one row after TCRdb ran MiXCR on the multiplex PCR reads. The data show 94,000 or so distinct CDR3 sequences, about 51% seen once. Sequences were obtained from blood. The chain uses TRBV29-1 and TRBJ1-2, with D perhaps TRBD1 (6 bases). This TCR derives from a woman in her thirties or forties with Graves' hyperthyroidism. In DNA, the CDR3 is TGCAGCTTTGGGGGGCACGGTACCTATGGCTACACCTTC. It encodes CSFGGHGTYGYTF.